Given below is one TCR beta chain in context. The data were obtained in a study of blood T cell repertoires in COVID-19. The data were produced by immunoSEQ multiplex PCR, yet TCRdb's version contains in-frame clones alone and is incomplete. The sample carries about 380,000 clones, 88% recorded once. Those enrolled, adults aged roughly 18 to 95 years, came from some 23 US areas. Recovered participants had two consecutive negative NP/OP PCR tests, healthcare professional clearance, or symptom resolution. The sequence came from a young woman who had recovered from COVID-19. The sample consisted of PBMCs or T cells enriched from blood (not recorded which).

This CDR3 is CASILLGNRRNTEAFF. CDR3 coding DNA: TGTGCCAGCATTCTTTTAGGGAACAGGCGGAACACTGAAGCTTTCTTT. V usage is TRBV13 and J usage is TRBJ1-1; TRBD1 is a possible D gene (5 bases). The CDR3 spans 16 residues. V was pared by 7 bases and J by 1 base, with 19 bases between. CDR1 is PRHDT, CDR2 FYEKMQ, per germline (reference sequence).